Listed below are T cell receptor beta chains from one sample, sequenced in a study of cytomegalovirus exposure and HLA in healthy donors. Only in-frame clones appear in the TCRdb table, and some are missing; sequencing was by immunoSEQ multiplex PCR. This table holds under 200,000 clones, 70% to 90% found once. The sequenced sample consisted of PBMCs. These receptors were taken from a woman aged 45 to 65 in good health and CMV-seronegative. The conserved cysteine and the conserved F or W are not part of the CDR3 here.

v_gene	CDR3aa
TRBV6-6	ASSSRGGSNQPQH
TRBV19	ASSPRGDYEQY
TRBV20-1	SSRGQETQY
TRBV4-1	ASSQGGQNSYEQY
TRBV19	ASSIQNTEAF
TRBV30	ASAAGGGNQPQH
TRBV29-1	SVPRGTLSGELF
TRBV18	ASSGTGGNQPQH
TRBV2	ASRDEGYTGELF
TRBV7-8	ASSLPGTGNTRPQH
TRBV5-4	ASSSSRGAYGYT
TRBV7-9	SSSQTTGVYGYT
TRBV30	AWSVPAGGPNNEQF
TRBV19	ASGPTGQYNQPQH
TRBV6-5	ASSPNRGQQPQH
TRBV27	ASSSLTGQGTYEQY
TRBV10-3	AISATTGNKGPQH
TRBV1	TSSQDRASGSKKNTGELF
TRBV27	ASSVTGRDSPLH
TRBV19	ASRPGTSSDTQY
TRBV4-3	ASSQTSSGFPDTQY
TRBV30	AWGGLAASNEQF
TRBV27	ASSTMGRGTSGNTIY
TRBV19	ASSTLAGGLSGELF
TRBV2	ASSPSGVAGELF
TRBV28	ASSWPGTGQGVRQPQH
TRBV30	AWSGGLAPTDTQY
TRBV10-2	ASGSDLSYNEQF